These T cell receptor beta chains were read from a single sample in a study of blood T cells in healthy people across ages. TCRdb itself ran the 5' RACE reads through MiXCR, one entry per CDR3 protein. The table lists roughly 560,000 distinct CDR3 sequences, about 24% of them singletons, with approximately 10% in the top ten. These data are also associated with another study on T cells of mothers and their children.

Sample: blood. These receptors were collected from a boy between 5 and 17 years old in good health. The conserved cysteine and the conserved F or W are not part of the CDR3 here. Each record gives: CDR3 protein, V gene, clone size. Clone size is stated in some rows and not others, as once, few, many or a class when expanded.

CDR3aa: SGPGHNEQF
v_gene: TRBV20-1
abundance: few

CDR3aa: SVGTGTGSYEQY
v_gene: TRBV29-1
abundance: few

CDR3aa: ASSLDLQGNEQF
v_gene: TRBV4-1
abundance: -

CDR3aa: ASSAGTSGQETQY
v_gene: TRBV9
abundance: few

CDR3aa: ATRKPGGLAGELF
v_gene: TRBV7-2
abundance: -

CDR3aa: ASSQGVVGELF
v_gene: TRBV6-4
abundance: -

CDR3aa: ASSSILIKARDPTRRGYT
v_gene: TRBV11-2
abundance: -

CDR3aa: SAKSGGPTNEQF
v_gene: TRBV20-1
abundance: few

CDR3aa: ASSLEGRRDSRNEQF
v_gene: TRBV5-1
abundance: -

CDR3aa: ATLDQGTDTQY
v_gene: TRBV5-1
abundance: -

CDR3aa: ASSLSKGLAGSNEQF
v_gene: TRBV27
abundance: -

CDR3aa: ASRLNERGETQY
v_gene: TRBV7-2
abundance: few

CDR3aa: ASSHLGRAQETQY
v_gene: TRBV14
abundance: -

CDR3aa: ASSPLAPTQASGANVLT
v_gene: TRBV9
abundance: few

CDR3aa: ASRQTGIFVPQH
v_gene: TRBV19
abundance: few

CDR3aa: ASSYSGRIGETQY
v_gene: TRBV6-2/TRBV6-3
abundance: few

CDR3aa: ASSWAEAGPQETQY
v_gene: TRBV28
abundance: -

CDR3aa: ASSLMDEQF
v_gene: TRBV7-9
abundance: few

CDR3aa: ASSFRGNNEQF
v_gene: TRBV5-1
abundance: few

CDR3aa: ATEVPGEGADTQY
v_gene: TRBV24-1
abundance: -

CDR3aa: ASSQAPGETQY
v_gene: TRBV4-1
abundance: many

CDR3aa: ASSPWGSQARGYT
v_gene: TRBV27
abundance: -

CDR3aa: ASSLEGTRRNEQF
v_gene: TRBV7-8
abundance: -

CDR3aa: ASSLAGTSGRSGQY
v_gene: TRBV7-2
abundance: few

CDR3aa: ASCSGDVCSIY
v_gene: TRBV28
abundance: -

CDR3aa: ASSYSPGGKPYEQY
v_gene: TRBV6-6
abundance: many

CDR3aa: ASSWGDRAYGYT
v_gene: TRBV5-5
abundance: -

CDR3aa: ASSTTTGETRY
v_gene: TRBV7-3
abundance: -

CDR3aa: GAREKSRSSPNEQF
v_gene: TRBV20-1
abundance: -

CDR3aa: ASSYDRAMATQY
v_gene: TRBV6-6
abundance: many

CDR3aa: ASSPDRKNYGYT
v_gene: TRBV18
abundance: few

CDR3aa: ASSSGTQEQY
v_gene: TRBV5-5
abundance: many

CDR3aa: ASSEWGRVGDNEQF
v_gene: TRBV2
abundance: -

CDR3aa: ASSWEAQVNTEAF
v_gene: TRBV5-1
abundance: -

CDR3aa: ASSPLSLGDEQF
v_gene: TRBV12-3/TRBV12-4
abundance: -

CDR3aa: RRARADTQY
v_gene: TRBV20-1
abundance: -

CDR3aa: ASSGGLAGVNEQF
v_gene: TRBV7-2
abundance: -

CDR3aa: ASSSSGPPYEQY
v_gene: TRBV5-1
abundance: many

CDR3aa: ASKDLAGDNEQF
v_gene: TRBV7-9
abundance: -

CDR3aa: ASSRDTRGSIQY
v_gene: TRBV12-3/TRBV12-4
abundance: few

CDR3aa: SGDEQY
v_gene: TRBV20-1
abundance: few

CDR3aa: ASSYPLGETQY
v_gene: TRBV6-5
abundance: -

CDR3aa: ASSLPQGGETQY
v_gene: TRBV5-4
abundance: few

CDR3aa: ASSQDRGRNQPQH
v_gene: TRBV4-3
abundance: few

CDR3aa: ASSRTFTGELF
v_gene: TRBV3-1
abundance: once

CDR3aa: ASSLGMGMIDEQF
v_gene: TRBV7-2
abundance: many

CDR3aa: ASSPRLAGGETQY
v_gene: TRBV27
abundance: -

CDR3aa: ASSLVDRNTQY
v_gene: TRBV11-2
abundance: -

CDR3aa: ASSHNLAGGPLGTDTQY
v_gene: TRBV4-3
abundance: few

CDR3aa: SASHTTDTQY
v_gene: TRBV20-1
abundance: once

CDR3aa: ASSLGAGGSDTQY
v_gene: TRBV12-3/TRBV12-4
abundance: -

CDR3aa: ASRADLNQPQH
v_gene: TRBV6-2/TRBV6-3
abundance: -

CDR3aa: ASSSAVGRGNTIY
v_gene: TRBV6-5
abundance: few

CDR3aa: ASSLVQGGAGELF
v_gene: TRBV7-2
abundance: few

CDR3aa: ASSSPRTGVTDTQY
v_gene: TRBV28
abundance: few

CDR3aa: ASSPWMRGRGDTQY
v_gene: TRBV7-3
abundance: -

CDR3aa: ASSASGRGDVAF
v_gene: TRBV9
abundance: -

CDR3aa: ASSNQGRSPLH
v_gene: TRBV25-1
abundance: -